The clone carrying this T cell receptor (beta chain) was found many times. The data belong to a study of spatial heterogeneity in lung cancer. A single record per CDR3 protein comes from TCRdb applying MiXCR to the 5' RACE reads. The sample has over 35,000 distinct CDR3 sequences; roughly 10% are singletons. Described time point: blood at routine non-recurrence follow-up after resection. Looked up from germline, CDR1 is DFQATT and CDR2 is SNEGSKA (reference sequence). CDR3 size: 13 residues. Trimming took off 1 base at V and 4 bases at J, with 10 bases between the two ends. The chain carries TRBV20-1 and TRBJ1-1; D not resolved. The source was PBMCs, collected at follow-up. This sequence was found in a female donor with early-stage non-small cell lung cancer. DNA of the CDR3: TGCAGTGCTAGAGCAAGTTACAGCACTGAAGCTTTCTTT. Its protein product is CSARASYSTEAFF.